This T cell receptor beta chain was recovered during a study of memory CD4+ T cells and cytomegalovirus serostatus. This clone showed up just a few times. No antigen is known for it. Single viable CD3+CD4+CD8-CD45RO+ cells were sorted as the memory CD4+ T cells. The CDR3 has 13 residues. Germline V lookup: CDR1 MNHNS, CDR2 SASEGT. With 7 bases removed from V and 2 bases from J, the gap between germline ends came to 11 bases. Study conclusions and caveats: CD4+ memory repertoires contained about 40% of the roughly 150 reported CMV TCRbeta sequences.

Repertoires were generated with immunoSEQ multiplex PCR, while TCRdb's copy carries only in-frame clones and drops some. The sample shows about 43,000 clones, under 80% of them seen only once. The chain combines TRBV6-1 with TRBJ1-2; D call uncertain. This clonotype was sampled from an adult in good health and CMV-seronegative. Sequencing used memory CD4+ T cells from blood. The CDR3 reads CASKRVTNYGYTF. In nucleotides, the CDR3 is TGTGCCAGCAAGCGGGTCACAAACTATGGCTACACCTTC.